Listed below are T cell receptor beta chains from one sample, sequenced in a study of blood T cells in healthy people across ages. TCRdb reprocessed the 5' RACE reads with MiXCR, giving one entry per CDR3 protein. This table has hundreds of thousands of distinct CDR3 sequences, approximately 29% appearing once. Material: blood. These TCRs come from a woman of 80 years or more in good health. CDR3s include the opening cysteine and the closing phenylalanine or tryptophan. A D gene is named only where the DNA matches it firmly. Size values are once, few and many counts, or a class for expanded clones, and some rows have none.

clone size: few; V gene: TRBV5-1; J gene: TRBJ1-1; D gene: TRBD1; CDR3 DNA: TGCGCCAGCAGCGCGACAGGGGCCCCAAACACTGAAGCTTTCTTT; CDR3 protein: CASSATGAPNTEAFF
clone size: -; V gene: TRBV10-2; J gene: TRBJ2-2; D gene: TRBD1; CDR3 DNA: TGCGCCAGCAGTCCGACAGGGGGCGCGAACACCGGGGAGCTGTTTTTT; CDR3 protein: CASSPTGGANTGELFF
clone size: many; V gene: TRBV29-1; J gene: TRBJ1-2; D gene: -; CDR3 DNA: TGCAGCGTTGACCTGTCAGGTCCTAACTATGGCTACACCTTC; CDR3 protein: CSVDLSGPNYGYTF
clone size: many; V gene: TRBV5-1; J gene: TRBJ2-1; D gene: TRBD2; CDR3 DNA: TGCGCCAGCCGGGAGGGGGACTCCAATGATGAGCAGTTCTTC; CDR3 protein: CASREGDSNDEQFF
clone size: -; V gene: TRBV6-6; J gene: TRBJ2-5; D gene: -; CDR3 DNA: TGTACCAGCAGGAGAGAGACCCAGTACTTC; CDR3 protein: CTSRRETQYF
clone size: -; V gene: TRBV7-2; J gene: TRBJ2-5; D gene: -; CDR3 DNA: TGTGCCAGCAGCTTAACGACGTACAATGAGCAGTACTTC; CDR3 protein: CASSLTTYNEQYF
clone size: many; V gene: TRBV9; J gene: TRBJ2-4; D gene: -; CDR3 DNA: TGTGCCAGCAGCCCTCCTCATAACCCCGCCGACATTCAGTACTTC; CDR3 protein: CASSPPHNPADIQYF
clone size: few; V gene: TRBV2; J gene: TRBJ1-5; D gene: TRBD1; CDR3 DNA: TGTGCCAGCAGTATAGGGCAGGGGGGCACTCAGCCCCAGCATTTT; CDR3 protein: CASSIGQGGTQPQHF
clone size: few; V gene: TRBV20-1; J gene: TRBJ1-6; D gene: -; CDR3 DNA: TGCAGTGCCAGGACTCTCCTGGGGTTGGATAATTCACCCCTCCACTTT; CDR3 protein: CSARTLLGLDNSPLHF
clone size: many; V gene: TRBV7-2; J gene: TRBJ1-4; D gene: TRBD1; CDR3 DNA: TGTGCCAGCAGCTTAGACGGGCAGGGGGCTAGGGATGAAAAACTGTTTTTT; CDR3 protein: CASSLDGQGARDEKLFF
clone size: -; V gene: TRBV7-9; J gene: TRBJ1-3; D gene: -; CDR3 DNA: TGTGCCAGCAGTTTAGGGACGTCTGGAAACACCATATATTTT; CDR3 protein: CASSLGTSGNTIYF
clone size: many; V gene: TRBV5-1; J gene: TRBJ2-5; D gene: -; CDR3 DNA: TGCGCCAGCAGCTTGGTAGTGTACCAAGAGACCCAGTACTTC; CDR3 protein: CASSLVVYQETQYF
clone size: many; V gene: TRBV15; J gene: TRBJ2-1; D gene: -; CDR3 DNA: TGTGCCACCAGCAGCCCACGGGACCGCTCCTACAATGAGCAGTTCTTC; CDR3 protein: CATSSPRDRSYNEQFF
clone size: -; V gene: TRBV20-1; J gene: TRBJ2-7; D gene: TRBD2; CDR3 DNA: TGCAGTGCTCGGGGGGGGGCACCGAGGGCCTACGAGCAGTACTTC; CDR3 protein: CSARGGAPRAYEQYF
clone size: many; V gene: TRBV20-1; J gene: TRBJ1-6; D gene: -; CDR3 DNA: TGCAGTGCTAGACCCCGTAGACAGAAGAGCTCCTATAATTCACCCCTCCACTTT; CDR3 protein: CSARPRRQKSSYNSPLHF
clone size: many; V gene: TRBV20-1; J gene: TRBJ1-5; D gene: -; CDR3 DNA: TGCAGTGCTCCATCACAGAGCAATCAGCCCCAGCATTTT; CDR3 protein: CSAPSQSNQPQHF
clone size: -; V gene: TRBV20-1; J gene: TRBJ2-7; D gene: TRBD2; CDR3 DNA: TGCAGTGCCTCCTGGACTAGCGGCACCTACGAGCAGTACTTC; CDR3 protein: CSASWTSGTYEQYF
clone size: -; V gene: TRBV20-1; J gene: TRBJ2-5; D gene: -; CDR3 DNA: TGCAGTGCTAAGAAACTAGTCCAAGAGACCCAGTACTTC; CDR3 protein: CSAKKLVQETQYF
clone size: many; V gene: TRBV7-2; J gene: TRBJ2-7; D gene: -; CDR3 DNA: TGTGCCAGCAGCTTTAGAAGCGGGTGGGGGGAGCAGTACTTC; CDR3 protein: CASSFRSGWGEQYF
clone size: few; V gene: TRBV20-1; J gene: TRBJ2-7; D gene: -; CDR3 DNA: TGCAGTACTAGAGATCTAGTCGGGACAAACTCCTACGAGCAGTACTTC; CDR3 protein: CSTRDLVGTNSYEQYF
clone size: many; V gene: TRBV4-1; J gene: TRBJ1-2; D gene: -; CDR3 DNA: TGCGCCAGCAGCCAACCGCCCCACTATGGCTACACCTTC; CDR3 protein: CASSQPPHYGYTF
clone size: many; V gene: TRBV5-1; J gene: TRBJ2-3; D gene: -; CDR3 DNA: TGCGCCAGCAGCTTGGGAACTACGCAGTATTTT; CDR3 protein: CASSLGTTQYF